Presented here are 22 T cell receptor beta chains from one specimen sequenced in a study of blood T cell repertoires in COVID-19. TCRdb's copy holds only in-frame clones and misses some; the assay was immunoSEQ multiplex PCR. The sample records around 12,000 clones, nearly 90% being singletons. The sample comprised peripheral blood. The receptors shown here come from a human donor in a cohort sampled during active COVID-19.

This clone counts as medium-sized (0.01 to 0.1%). V usage is TRBV5-5 and J usage is TRBJ2-1; D may be TRBD1 (5 bases). V lost 2 bases and J 0 bases, leaving 9 bases between the germline ends. The CDR3 covers 15 residues. CDR1 is SGHKS, CDR2 YYEKEE, per germline (reference sequence). The CDR3 loop reads CASSLMDNSYNEQFF. The CDR3 DNA follows: TGTGCCAGCAGCTTAATGGACAACTCCTACAATGAGCAGTTCTTC.

In this sample, this clone turned up a few times. The chain joins TRBV12-2 to TRBJ1-6; TRBD1, the table's D call, was not compared with the DNA. TRBV12-2 is listed as a pseudogene. The CDR3 consists of 16 residues. The CDR3 nucleotides read TGTGCAAGTCGCCCGGGGGGACAGGGAATGGGTTCACCCCTCCACTTT. Residues: CASRPGGQGMGSPLHF.

This clone was observed a handful of times. Other DNA sequences in this specimen translate into the identical CDR3. The V gene is TRBV4-3, the J gene TRBJ1-2, with a possible D match to TRBD1 (5 bases). Trimming cost V 0 bases and J 4 bases, with 18 bases left between them. The CDR3 covers 17 residues. Germline V gene data show CDR1 as LGHNA and CDR2 as YSLEER. The CDR3 DNA follows: TGCGCCAGCAGCCAAGATCGATCGGGGGAGGGAGGCTATGGCTACACCTTC. This encodes CASSQDRSGEGGYGYTF.

The J gene is TRBJ2-7, the V gene TRBV11-2; D not certain. CDR3 length: 13 residues. Deletions cut 9 bases from V and 2 bases from J, with 14 bases between. Germline lookup yields CDR1 SGHAT and CDR2 FQNNGV. The CDR3 reads CASAPENTYEQYF. The CDR3, as DNA: TGTGCCAGTGCCCCGGAGAATACCTACGAGCAGTACTTC.

V gene TRBV27 combines with J gene TRBJ2-5; no clear D. The V and J ends lost 5 bases and 2 bases respectively, with 12 bases between them. This CDR3 is built from 14 residues. Germline V lookup: CDR1 MNHEY, CDR2 SMNVEV (reference sequence). The CDR3: CASSSRHLQETQYF. The CDR3 coding sequence is TGTGCCAGCAGTAGTAGACATCTACAAGAGACCCAGTACTTC.

Only a few counts were recorded for this clone. The chain carries TRBV6-4 and TRBJ2-1, with 11 bases fitting TRBD1. Germline V gene sequence: CDR1 MRHNA, CDR2 SNTAGT. The CDR3 covers 14 residues. Germline trimming cut 3 bases from V and 6 bases from J; bases unmatched to any gene: 1. The CDR3 reads CASSEGTGGNEQFF. CDR3 sequence (DNA): TGTGCCAGCAGTGAGGGGACAGGGGGCAATGAGCAGTTCTTC.

The CDR3 region has the DNA TGTGCCAGCAGACCAGGGCTTGACAATCAGCCCCAGCATTTT. This encodes CASRPGLDNQPQHF. This chain joins TRBV6-5 and TRBJ1-5; D may be TRBD1 (5 bases). From germline, CDR1 is MNHEY and CDR2 SVGAGI. Between the trimmed V and J ends, which lost 6 bases and 3 bases, there was a span of 12 bases. CDR3 length equals 14 residues.

The J gene is TRBJ1-2, the V gene TRBV19; D gene uncertain. In germline, CDR1 is LNHDA, CDR2 SQIVND (reference sequence). The CDR3 is made up of 12 amino acids. V lost 2 bases to trimming and J lost 4 bases, with 5 bases between them. CDR3 in amino acids: CASSISFYGYTF. The CDR3 nucleotides read TGTGCCAGTAGTATATCGTTCTATGGCTACACCTTC.

The chain has TRBV19 and TRBJ1-6, with 7 nucleotides matching TRBD1. The V gene end was trimmed by 4 bases and the J gene end by 9 bases; junction bases not matched to a gene: 6. The CDR3 contains 14 residues. Per the germline V gene, CDR1 is LNHDA and CDR2 is SQIVND (reference sequence). The CDR3 region is CASSTGTALSPLHF. CDR3 in DNA: TGTGCCAGTAGTACCGGGACAGCGCTTTCACCCCTCCACTTT.

This rearrangement joins TRBV3-1 (or the pseudogene TRBV3-2) to TRBJ1-5, with a tentative D call TRBD1 (5 bases). The V gene's germline CDR1 is LGHDT and CDR2 YNNKEL (reference sequence). This CDR3 is 17 amino acids long. The ends were cut back, 0 bases at V and 3 bases at J, with 15 bases in the middle. CDR3 residues: CASSQDVGHSSNQPQHF. As DNA, the CDR3 is TGTGCCAGCAGCCAAGACGTCGGACATTCATCCAATCAGCCCCAGCATTTT.

The chain recombines TRBV3-1 (or the pseudogene TRBV3-2) with TRBJ2-3; D is unclear. Between the trimmed V and J ends, which lost 3 bases and 2 bases, there was a span of 9 bases. The germline CDR1 and CDR2 sequences are LGHDT and YNNKEL (reference sequence). The CDR3 runs to 14 residues. The CDR3 nucleotides are TGTGCCAGCAGCCAGGCTGCTTTCACAGATACGCAGTATTTT. Its protein is CASSQAAFTDTQYF.

This chain connects TRBV7-8 to TRBJ1-5; weak D call: TRBD1 (6 bases). The CDR3 extends over 18 amino acids. Germline loops: CDR1 SGHVS, CDR2 FQNEAQ. V was cut by 0 bases and J by 0 bases, with 15 bases left in between. In DNA form, the CDR3 reads TGTGCCAGCAGCTTAGCGCAAGAATGGGGGCTTAGCAATCAGCCCCAGCATTTT. Translation gives CASSLAQEWGLSNQPQHF.

For this clone: The junction shows a germline mismatch at one end, possibly a read error. The chain employs TRBV7-7 and TRBJ2-5, with a possible D match to TRBD2 (6 bases). The CDR3 covers 17 residues. The germline CDR1 and CDR2 sequences are SSHAT and FNYEAQ (reference sequence). The CDR3 loop reads CASSLAPGELPQETQYF. The CDR3 DNA is TGTGCTAGCAGCTTAGCGCCGGGGGAGCTCCCCCAAGAGACCCAGTACTTC.

V is TRBV7-2 and J is TRBJ2-3; TRBD2 matches at 11 bases. This CDR3 comprises 16 residues. Trimming took 6 bases from V and 0 from J; bases not matched to a gene: 5. The germline CDR1 and CDR2 sequences are SGHTA and FQGNSA. CDR3 sequence: CASSSPSGRSTDTQYF. In DNA form, the CDR3 reads TGTGCCAGCAGTTCCCCTAGCGGGAGGAGCACAGATACGCAGTATTTT. Full variable domain (outside the CDR3, taken from reference TRBV7-2 and TRBJ2-3): GAGVSQSPSNKVTEKGKDVELRCDPISGHTALYWYRQSLGQGLEFLIYFQGNSAPDKSGLPSDRFSAERTGGSVSTLTIQRTQQEDSAVYLCASSSPSGRSTDTQYFGPGTRLTVL.

The chain uses TRBV5-1 and TRBJ2-3, with TRBD1 as a possible D gene (5 bases). Germline V CDR1 and CDR2: SGHRS, YFSETQ. V was pared by 0 bases and J by 3 bases, with 8 bases between. The CDR3 extends over 14 amino acids. The CDR3 region is CASSLVAGTDTQYF. CDR3 sequence (DNA): TGCGCCAGCAGCTTGGTGGCAGGGACAGATACGCAGTATTTT.

J is TRBJ2-1 and V is TRBV9, with 11 positions matching TRBD2. The CDR3 extends over 15 amino acids. V lost 4 bases, J lost 5 bases, and 5 bases stayed unmatched. The germline V gene has CDR1 SGDLS and CDR2 YYNGEE. The CDR3 sequence: CASSFSGGADNEQFF. The CDR3 bases are TGTGCCAGCAGCTTTAGCGGGGGGGCCGACAATGAGCAGTTCTTC.

This clone appeared a few times. The V gene is TRBV9, the J gene TRBJ2-2, with D hard to call. V was clipped by 1 base and J by 3 bases, with 25 bases between them. CDR3 length equals 20 residues. The germline V gene encodes CDR1 SGDLS and CDR2 YYNGEE. The CDR3: CASSVQTATKYLRDTGELFF. The CDR3 nucleotides are TGTGCCAGCAGCGTACAAACCGCGACGAAATATCTCCGGGACACCGGGGAGCTGTTTTTT.

The chain couples TRBV7-6 to TRBJ2-3; the D gene is possibly TRBD2 (6 bases). The CDR3 has 13 amino acids. Germline assignment: CDR1 SGHVS and CDR2 FNYEAQ. V was pared by 5 bases and J by 4 bases, with 10 bases between. CDR3 protein: CASSTLAPDTQYF. In DNA form, the CDR3 reads TGTGCCAGCAGCACCCTAGCGCCAGATACGCAGTATTTT.

This chain connects TRBV24-1 to TRBJ2-1, with 8 bases aligning to TRBD2. V lost 5 bases, J lost 9 bases, and 5 bases stayed unmatched. CDR3 length: 13 amino acids. The germline CDR1 and CDR2 sequences are KGHDR and SFDVKD. In nucleotides, the CDR3 is TGTGCCACCAGTGGGGCTAGCGGGTCTGAGCAGTTCTTC. Encoded protein: CATSGASGSEQFF.

This clone was seen just once. The chain combines TRBV4-3 with TRBJ1-1; 10 nucleotides align to TRBD1. CDR3 size: 15 residues. Looked up from germline, CDR1 is LGHNA and CDR2 is YSLEER. V gave up 0 bases and J gave up 5 bases; unmatched junction bases: 3. The CDR3, as DNA: TGCGCCAGCAGCCAAGACCCGGGACAGGGGACTGAAGCTTTCTTT. Translated: CASSQDPGQGTEAFF.

In this sample, this clone turned up a few times. The chain uses TRBV9 and TRBJ2-3; D call uncertain. The V gene's germline CDR1 is SGDLS and CDR2 YYNGEE. V was pared by 4 bases and J by 6 bases, with 15 bases between. The CDR3 has 14 amino acids. The chain's CDR3 is CASSPTVTRDTQYF. The CDR3 nucleotides are TGTGCCAGCAGCCCAACTGTGACGCGGGATACGCAGTATTTT. Variable domain in full (rest from reference TRBV9 and TRBJ2-3): DSGVTQTPKHLITATGQRVTLRCSPRSGDLSVYWYQQSLDQGLQFLIQYYNGEERAKGNILERFSAQQFPDLHSELNLSSLELGDSALYFCASSPTVTRDTQYFGPGTRLTVL.

The V call is TRBV10-1, the J call TRBJ1-5, with TRBD1 as a possible D gene (5 bases). V was shortened by 7 bases and J by 0 bases, with 10 bases between the two germline ends. The germline V gene encodes CDR1 WNHNN and CDR2 SYGVQD (reference sequence). The CDR3 consists of 14 residues. The CDR3 spells CASTGQNSNQPQHF. CDR3 nucleotide sequence: TGCGCCAGCACAGGACAAAATAGCAATCAGCCCCAGCATTTT.